This T cell receptor (beta chain) derives from a study of radiation and T cells in renal cell carcinoma. Sequenced by immunoSEQ multiplex PCR; TCRdb stores in-frame clones only, minus some. The sample shows 45,000 to 55,000 clones, around three quarters of them seen only once. Time point in this sample: blood 2 weeks post-SBRT. The treatment is: 15 Gy SBRT to primary tumor, nephrectomy 4 weeks later. This clone was observed once. This CDR3 contains 12 residues. The germline V gene has CDR1 GTSNPN and CDR2 SVGIG (reference sequence). V lost 4 bases, J lost 2 bases, and 9 bases lay in between. The rearrangement uses TRBV30 and TRBJ2-7; D unclear. The starting material was blood, obtained from a patient whose treatment included radiotherapy and nephrectomy. The TCR comes from a woman aged 70-85 years with renal cell carcinoma. The CDR3 protein is CAWTVGPYEQYF. The DNA for the CDR3 is TGTGCCTGGACGGTTGGGCCCTACGAGCAGTACTTC.